The following is a T cell receptor beta chain sequence with its context. CDR3 size: 17 residues. V dropped 0 bases and J dropped 1; count of bases not matched to a gene: 6. Germline V gene lookup returns CDR1 LNHNV and CDR2 YYDKDF (reference sequence). This sample is part of a study of blood T cell repertoires in COVID-19. Overall study context: Donors in the United States, Italy and Spain gave samples during acute or convalescent COVID-19. Nucleic acid was either cDNA or gDNA, and it came from T cells, B-cell-depleted T cells, or PBMCs.

Original processing methods: Estimation of nucleated cell counts relied on the amplification of reference gene primers. Only in-frame clones appear in the TCRdb table, and some are missing; sequencing was by immunoSEQ multiplex PCR. V and J calls plus clone size are reproduced from that table; the DNA served to infer D and trimming. Seen here are around 320,000 clones, about nine tenths observed once, and the top ten hold 5.5% to 8.5%. V usage is TRBV15 and J usage is TRBJ1-3, with TRBD1 matching over 7 bases. The source of this sequence is a woman aged 25 to 39 who had recovered from COVID-19. The sequenced material came from peripheral blood. CDR3 nucleotides: TGTGCCACCAGCAGAGATTCGTCCAGGGGGTCTGGAAACACCATATATTTT. It encodes CATSRDSSRGSGNTIYF.